This entry is about one TCR beta chain. The antigen remains undetermined. Assay used: immunoSEQ multiplex PCR; TCRdb lists only in-frame clones, some missing. Of 550,000 to 700,000 clones listed, around four fifths are singletons. This record comes from a study of shared clonotypes between healthy human individuals. Background on the study: Three men and two women, aged 18 to 49, were donors.

Points from the study as a whole: At large depth, rarefaction still showed sorted-subset sequencing to be incomplete. When naive CD4 clonotypes were compared across several donors, 4% to 6.5% were shared. Represented diversity, genetic and exposure-history alike, was limited by few donors.

This CDR3 spans 10 amino acids. V lost 7 bases to trimming and J lost 9 bases, with 12 bases between them. Germline CDR1 reads DFQATT; CDR2 reads SNEGSKA (reference sequence). Sequencing was performed on memory CD4+ T cells sorted from blood. Sample subset: CD45RA-negative fraction. This chain joins TRBV20-1 and TRBJ1-1, with D uncertain. The receptor's source is a woman aged 30 to 39 in good health. In DNA, the CDR3 is TGCAGTGACGGGAGGGTCAAAGCTTTCTTT. It yields the protein CSDGRVKAFF.